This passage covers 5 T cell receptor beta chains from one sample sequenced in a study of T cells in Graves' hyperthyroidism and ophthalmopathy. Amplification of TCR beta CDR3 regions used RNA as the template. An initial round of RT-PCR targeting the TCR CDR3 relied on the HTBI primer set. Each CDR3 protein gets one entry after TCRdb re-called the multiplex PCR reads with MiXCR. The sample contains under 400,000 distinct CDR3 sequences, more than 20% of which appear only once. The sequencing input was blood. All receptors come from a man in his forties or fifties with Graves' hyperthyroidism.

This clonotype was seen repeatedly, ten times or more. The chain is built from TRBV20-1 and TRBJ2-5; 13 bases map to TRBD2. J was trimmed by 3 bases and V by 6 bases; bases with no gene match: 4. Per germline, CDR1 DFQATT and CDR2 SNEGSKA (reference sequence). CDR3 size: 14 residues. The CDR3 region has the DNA TGCAGTGCCACCGGACTAGCGGGAGAAGAGACCCAGTACTTC. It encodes CSATGLAGEETQYF.

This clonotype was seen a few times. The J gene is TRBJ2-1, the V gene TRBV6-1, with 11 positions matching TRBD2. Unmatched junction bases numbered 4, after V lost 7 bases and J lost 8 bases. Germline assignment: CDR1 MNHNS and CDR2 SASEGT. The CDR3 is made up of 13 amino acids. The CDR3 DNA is TGTGCCAGCACACTAGCGGGAGTCTATGAGCAGTTCTTC. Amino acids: CASTLAGVYEQFF.

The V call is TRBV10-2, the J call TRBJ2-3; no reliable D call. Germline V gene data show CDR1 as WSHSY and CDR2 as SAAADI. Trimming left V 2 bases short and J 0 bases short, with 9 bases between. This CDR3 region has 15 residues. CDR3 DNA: TGCGCCAGCAGTGAGGTTGGCGTGAGCACAGATACGCAGTATTTT. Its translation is CASSEVGVSTDTQYF.

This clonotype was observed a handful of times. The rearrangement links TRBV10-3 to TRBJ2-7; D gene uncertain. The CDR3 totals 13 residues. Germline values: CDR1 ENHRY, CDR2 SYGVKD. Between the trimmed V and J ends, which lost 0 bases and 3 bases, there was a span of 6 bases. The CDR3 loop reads CAISESSLYEQYF. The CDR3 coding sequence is TGTGCCATCAGTGAGTCCAGCCTCTACGAGCAGTACTTC.

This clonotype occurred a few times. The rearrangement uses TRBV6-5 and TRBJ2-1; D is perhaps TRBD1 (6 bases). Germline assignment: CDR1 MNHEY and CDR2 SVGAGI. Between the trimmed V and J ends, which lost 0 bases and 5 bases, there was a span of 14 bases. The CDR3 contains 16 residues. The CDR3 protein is CASSYSMAGVNNEQFF. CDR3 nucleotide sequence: TGTGCCAGCAGTTACTCGATGGCAGGGGTTAACAATGAGCAGTTCTTC.